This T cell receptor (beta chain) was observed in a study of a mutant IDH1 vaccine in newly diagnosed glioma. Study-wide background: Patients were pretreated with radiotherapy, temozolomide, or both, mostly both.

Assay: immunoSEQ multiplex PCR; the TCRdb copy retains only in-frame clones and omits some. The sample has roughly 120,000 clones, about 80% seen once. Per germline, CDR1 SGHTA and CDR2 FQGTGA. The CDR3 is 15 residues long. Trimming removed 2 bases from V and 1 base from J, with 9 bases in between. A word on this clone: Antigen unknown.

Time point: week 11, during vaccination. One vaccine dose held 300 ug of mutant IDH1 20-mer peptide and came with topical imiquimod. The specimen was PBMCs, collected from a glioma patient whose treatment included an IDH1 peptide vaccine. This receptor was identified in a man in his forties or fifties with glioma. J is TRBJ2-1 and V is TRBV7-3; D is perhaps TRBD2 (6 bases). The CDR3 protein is CASSLGGTSYNEQFF. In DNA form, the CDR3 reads TGTGCCAGCAGCTTAGGCGGGACTTCCTACAATGAGCAGTTCTTC.